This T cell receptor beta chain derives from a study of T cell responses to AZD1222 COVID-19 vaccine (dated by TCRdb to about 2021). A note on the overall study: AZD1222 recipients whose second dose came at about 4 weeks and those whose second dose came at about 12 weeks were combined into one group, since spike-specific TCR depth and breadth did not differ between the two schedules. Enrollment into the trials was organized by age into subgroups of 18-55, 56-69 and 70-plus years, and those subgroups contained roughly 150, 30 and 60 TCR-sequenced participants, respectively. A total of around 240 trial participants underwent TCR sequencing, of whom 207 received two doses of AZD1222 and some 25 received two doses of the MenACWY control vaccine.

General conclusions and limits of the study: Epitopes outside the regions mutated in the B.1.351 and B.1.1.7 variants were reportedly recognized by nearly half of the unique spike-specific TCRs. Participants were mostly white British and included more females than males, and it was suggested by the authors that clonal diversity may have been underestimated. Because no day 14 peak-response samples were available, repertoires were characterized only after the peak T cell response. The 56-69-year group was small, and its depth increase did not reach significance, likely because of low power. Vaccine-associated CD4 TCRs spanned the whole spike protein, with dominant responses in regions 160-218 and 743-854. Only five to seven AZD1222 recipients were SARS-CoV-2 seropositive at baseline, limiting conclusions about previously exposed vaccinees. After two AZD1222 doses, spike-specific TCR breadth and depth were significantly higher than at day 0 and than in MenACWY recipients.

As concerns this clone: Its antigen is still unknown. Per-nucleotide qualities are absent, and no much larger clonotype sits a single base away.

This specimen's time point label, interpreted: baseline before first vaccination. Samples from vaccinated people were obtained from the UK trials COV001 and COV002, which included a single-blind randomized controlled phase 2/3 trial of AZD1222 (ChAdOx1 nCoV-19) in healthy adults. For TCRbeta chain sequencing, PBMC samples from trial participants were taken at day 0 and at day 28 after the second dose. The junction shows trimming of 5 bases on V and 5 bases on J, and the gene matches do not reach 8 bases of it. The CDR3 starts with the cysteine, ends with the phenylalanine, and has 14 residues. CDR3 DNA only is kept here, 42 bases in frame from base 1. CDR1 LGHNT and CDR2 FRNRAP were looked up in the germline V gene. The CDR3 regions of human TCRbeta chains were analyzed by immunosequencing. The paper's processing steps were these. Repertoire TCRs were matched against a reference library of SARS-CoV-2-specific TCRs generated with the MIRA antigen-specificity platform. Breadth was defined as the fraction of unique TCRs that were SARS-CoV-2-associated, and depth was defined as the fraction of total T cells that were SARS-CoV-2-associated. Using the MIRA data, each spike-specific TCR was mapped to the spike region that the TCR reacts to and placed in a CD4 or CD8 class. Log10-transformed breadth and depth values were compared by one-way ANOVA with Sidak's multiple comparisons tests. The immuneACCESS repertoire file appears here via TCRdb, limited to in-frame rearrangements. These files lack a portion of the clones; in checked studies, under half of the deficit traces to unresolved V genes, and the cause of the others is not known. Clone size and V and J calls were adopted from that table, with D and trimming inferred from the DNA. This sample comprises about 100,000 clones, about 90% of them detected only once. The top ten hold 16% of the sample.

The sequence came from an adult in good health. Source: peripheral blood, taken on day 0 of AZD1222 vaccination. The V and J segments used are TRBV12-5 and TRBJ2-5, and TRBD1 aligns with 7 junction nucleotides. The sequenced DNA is TGTGCTAGTGGTGGGACAGACACCGGGGAGACCCAGTACTTC. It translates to CASGGTDTGETQYF.